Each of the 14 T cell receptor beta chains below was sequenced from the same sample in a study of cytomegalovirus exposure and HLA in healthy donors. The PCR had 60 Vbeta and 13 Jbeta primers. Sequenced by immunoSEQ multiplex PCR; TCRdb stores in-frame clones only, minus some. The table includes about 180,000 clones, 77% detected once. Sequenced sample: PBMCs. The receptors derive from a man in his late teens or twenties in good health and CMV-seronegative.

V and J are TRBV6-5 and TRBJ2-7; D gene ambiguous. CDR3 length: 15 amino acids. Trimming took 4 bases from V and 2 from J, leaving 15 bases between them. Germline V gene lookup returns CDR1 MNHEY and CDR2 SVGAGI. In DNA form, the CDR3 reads TGTGCCAGCAGTTCCCGCTCTGGCGGTACCTACGAGCAGTACTTC. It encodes CASSSRSGGTYEQYF.

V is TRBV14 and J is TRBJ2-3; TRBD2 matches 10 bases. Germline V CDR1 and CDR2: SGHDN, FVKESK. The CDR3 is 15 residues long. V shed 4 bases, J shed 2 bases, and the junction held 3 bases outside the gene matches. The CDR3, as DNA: TGTGCCAGCAGCCCGCTAGCGGGAGCCACAGATACGCAGTATTTT. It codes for CASSPLAGATDTQYF.

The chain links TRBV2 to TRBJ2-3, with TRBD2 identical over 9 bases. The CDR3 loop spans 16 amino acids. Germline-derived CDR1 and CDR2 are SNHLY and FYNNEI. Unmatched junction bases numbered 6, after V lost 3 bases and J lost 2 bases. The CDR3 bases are TGTGCCAGCAGTGAGGTCCCTAGCGGGGTCACAGATACGCAGTATTTT. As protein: CASSEVPSGVTDTQYF.

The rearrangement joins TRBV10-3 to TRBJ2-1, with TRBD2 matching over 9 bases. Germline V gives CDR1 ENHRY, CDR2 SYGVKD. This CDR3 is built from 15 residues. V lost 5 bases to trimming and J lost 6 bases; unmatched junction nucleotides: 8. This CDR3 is CAISPGLAISNEQFF. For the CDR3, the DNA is TGTGCCATCAGTCCGGGACTAGCAATCTCCAATGAGCAGTTCTTC.

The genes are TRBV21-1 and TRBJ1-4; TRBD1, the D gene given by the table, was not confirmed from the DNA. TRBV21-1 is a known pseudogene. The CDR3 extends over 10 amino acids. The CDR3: CANSRGKLFF. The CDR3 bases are TGTGCCAACTCAAGGGGAAAACTGTTTTTT.

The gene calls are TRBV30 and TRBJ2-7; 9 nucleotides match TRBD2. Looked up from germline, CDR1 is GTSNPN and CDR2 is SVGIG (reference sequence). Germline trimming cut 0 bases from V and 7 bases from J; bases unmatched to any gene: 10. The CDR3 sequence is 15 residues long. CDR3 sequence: CAWSVSGSLGGEQYF. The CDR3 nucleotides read TGTGCCTGGAGTGTTAGCGGGAGTTTGGGGGGAGAGCAGTACTTC.

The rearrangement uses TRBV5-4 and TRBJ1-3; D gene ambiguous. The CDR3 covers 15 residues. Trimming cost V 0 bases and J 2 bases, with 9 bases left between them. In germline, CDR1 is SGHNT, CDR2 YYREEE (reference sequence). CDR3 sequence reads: CASSLVTTTGNTIYF. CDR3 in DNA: TGTGCCAGCAGCTTGGTCACAACTACTGGAAACACCATATATTTT.

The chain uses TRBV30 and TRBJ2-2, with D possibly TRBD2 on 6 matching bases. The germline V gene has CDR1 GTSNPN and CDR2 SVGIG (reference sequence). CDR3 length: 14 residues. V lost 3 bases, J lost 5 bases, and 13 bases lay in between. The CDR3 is CAWRKGGVTGELFF. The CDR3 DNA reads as TGTGCCTGGAGAAAGGGAGGAGTTACCGGGGAGCTGTTTTTT.

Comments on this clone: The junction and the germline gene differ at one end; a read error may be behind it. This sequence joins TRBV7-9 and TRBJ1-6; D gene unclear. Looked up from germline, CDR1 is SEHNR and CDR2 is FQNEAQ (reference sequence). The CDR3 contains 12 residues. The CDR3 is CSSSSDNSPLHF. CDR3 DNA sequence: TGTTCCAGCAGCTCAGATAATTCACCCCTCCACTTT.

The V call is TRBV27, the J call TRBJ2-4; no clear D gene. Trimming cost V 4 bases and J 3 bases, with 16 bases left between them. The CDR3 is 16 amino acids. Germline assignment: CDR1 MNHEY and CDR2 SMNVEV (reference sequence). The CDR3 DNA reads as TGTGCCAGCAGTTCGTTCGGCGGTGTACTCAAAAACATTCAGTACTTC. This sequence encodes CASSSFGGVLKNIQYF.

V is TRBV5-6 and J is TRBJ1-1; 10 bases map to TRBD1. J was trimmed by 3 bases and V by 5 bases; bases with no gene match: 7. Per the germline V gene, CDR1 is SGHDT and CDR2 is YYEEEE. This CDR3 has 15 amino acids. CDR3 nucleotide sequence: TGTGCCAGCAGAGACAGGGGGCCTTTGGACACTGAAGCTTTCTTT. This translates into CASRDRGPLDTEAFF.

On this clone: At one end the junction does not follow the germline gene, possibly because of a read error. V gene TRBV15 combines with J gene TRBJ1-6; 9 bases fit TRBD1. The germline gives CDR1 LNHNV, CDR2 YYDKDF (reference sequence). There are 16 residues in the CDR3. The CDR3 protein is CATSSRTGQGISPPHF. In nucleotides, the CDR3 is TGTGCCACCAGCTCTAGGACGGGACAGGGAATTTCACCCCCCCACTTT.

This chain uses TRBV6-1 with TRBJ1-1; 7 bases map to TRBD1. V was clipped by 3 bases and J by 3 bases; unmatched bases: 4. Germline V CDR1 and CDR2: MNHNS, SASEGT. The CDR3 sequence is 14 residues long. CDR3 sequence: CASSDWQGDTEAFF. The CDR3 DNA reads TGTGCCAGCAGTGATTGGCAGGGGGACACTGAAGCTTTCTTT.

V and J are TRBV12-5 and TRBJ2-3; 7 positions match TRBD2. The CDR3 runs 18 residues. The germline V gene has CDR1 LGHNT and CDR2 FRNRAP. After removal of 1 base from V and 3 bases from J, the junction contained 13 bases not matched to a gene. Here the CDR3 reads CASGLGSGGRGKTDTQYF. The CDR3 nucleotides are TGTGCTAGTGGTTTGGGTTCCGGCGGGAGAGGGAAGACAGATACGCAGTATTTT.